One and the same sample provided the 22 T cell receptor beta chains below, sequenced in a study of cytomegalovirus exposure and HLA in healthy donors. In the PCR, 60 Vbeta and 13 Jbeta primers were used. Only in-frame clones appear in the TCRdb table, and some are missing; sequencing was by immunoSEQ multiplex PCR. This sample has roughly 150,000 clones, with roughly four fifths found just once. The sequenced sample consisted of PBMCs. These receptors all stem from a female donor in good health and CMV-seronegative.

The rearrangement uses TRBV5-1 and TRBJ2-1; TRBD1 aligns across 7 bases. Germline V gene sequence: CDR1 SGHRS, CDR2 YFSETQ. CDR3 length: 15 amino acids. J gave up 9 bases and V 4 bases, and 13 bases lay outside the gene matches. The CDR3 spells CASSPRQGREGEQFF. CDR3 in DNA: TGCGCCAGCAGCCCGAGACAGGGTCGAGAGGGTGAGCAGTTCTTC.

This chain joins TRBV7-8 and TRBJ2-7, with 7 nucleotides matching TRBD1. The V gene's germline CDR1 is SGHVS and CDR2 FQNEAQ. The CDR3 loop spans 14 amino acids. The V and J ends lost 5 bases and 6 bases, in that order; junction bases with no gene match: 10. The CDR3 sequence: CASSAPTGPGEQYF. The CDR3 coding sequence is TGTGCCAGCAGCGCCCCGACAGGGCCCGGCGAGCAGTACTTC.

The V call is TRBV28, the J call TRBJ2-1, with unresolved D. V lost 3 bases and J lost 8, with 14 bases in between. Germline assignment: CDR1 MDHEN and CDR2 SYDVKM. The CDR3 is 14 amino acids. In nucleotides, the CDR3 is TGTGCCAGCAGTTTCCCGGCGCGTGGGCATGAGCAGTTCTTC. This codes for CASSFPARGHEQFF.

The V call is TRBV30, the J call TRBJ2-2; 8 bases fit TRBD2. The junction had 7 bases not matched to a gene; V was cut back by 7 bases and J by 6 bases. The CDR3 totals 13 residues. Germline lookup yields CDR1 GTSNPN and CDR2 SVGIG (reference sequence). CDR3 sequence: CAYLLAAAGELFF. The DNA of the CDR3 is TGTGCCTACCTACTAGCGGCTGCCGGGGAGCTGTTTTTT. The full variable domain, with the rest looked up from reference TRBV30 and TRBJ2-2, is SQTIHQWPATLVQPVGSPLSLECTVEGTSNPNLYWYRQAAGRGLQLLFYSVGIGQISSEVPQNLSASRPQDRQFILSSKKLLLSDSGFYLCAYLLAAAGELFFGEGSRLTVL.

The chain uses TRBV7-6 and TRBJ2-2; D not certain. V dropped 3 bases and J dropped 6 bases, with 11 bases sitting between them. The V gene's germline CDR1 is SGHVS and CDR2 FNYEAQ. The length of the CDR3 is 14 residues. The CDR3 nucleotides are TGTGCCAGCAGCTTGGCCAGGCAGGCCGGGGAGCTGTTTTTT. Amino acids: CASSLARQAGELFF.

The gene calls are TRBV28 and TRBJ1-1; 7 nucleotides align to TRBD1. With 2 bases clipped from V and 4 bases from J, the junction kept 7 bases outside the gene matches. Germline-derived CDR1 and CDR2 are MDHEN and SYDVKM. The CDR3 is 15 residues long. As DNA, the CDR3 is TGTGCCAGCAGTTTAGACAGGGAAAGAAGCACTGAAGCTTTCTTT. Translating gives CASSLDRERSTEAFF.

This clone came up a few times. This chain links TRBV9 with TRBJ1-1; tentatively, D is TRBD1 (5 bases). V gave up 3 bases and J gave up 8 bases, with 14 bases separating them. The CDR3 length is 13 residues. Germline V gene sequence: CDR1 SGDLS, CDR2 YYNGEE. CDR3 in DNA: TGTGCCAGCAGCGCCCGACAGAAGACCGAAGCTTTCTTT. Translated, it gives CASSARQKTEAFF.

The sample holds a few counts of this clone. This chain links TRBV11-2 with TRBJ2-2, with TRBD2 identical over 9 bases. V lost 1 base, J lost 0 bases, and 6 bases stayed unmatched. Germline assignment: CDR1 SGHAT and CDR2 FQNNGV. This CDR3 has 18 amino acids. The CDR3 sequence is CASSLALAGTANTGELFF. The DNA for the CDR3 is TGTGCCAGCAGCTTAGCACTAGCGGGTACTGCGAACACCGGGGAGCTGTTTTTT.

The V and J genes are TRBV9 and TRBJ2-2; 9 bases are shared with TRBD2. Unmatched junction bases numbered 9, after V lost 8 bases and J lost 7 bases. Germline values: CDR1 SGDLS, CDR2 YYNGEE. The CDR3 length is 14 residues. CDR3 amino acids: CASGRLAGNGELFF. The CDR3 nucleotides are TGTGCCAGTGGTCGGCTAGCGGGAAACGGGGAGCTGTTTTTT.

The DNA for the CDR3 is TGTGCCAGCAGCTTAGACCTCGCGGGAGAGACGCAGTATTTT. It encodes CASSLDLAGETQYF. The chain couples TRBV7-2 to TRBJ2-3, with 7 positions matching TRBD2. CDR1 and CDR2 (germline): SGHTA, FQGNSA. V lost 1 base and J lost 9; bases outside the gene matches: 7. The CDR3 extends over 14 amino acids.

The gene calls are TRBV4-2 and TRBJ2-5; D remains unclear. The V end was cut by 1 base, the J end by 1 base, with 4 bases between. The CDR3 has 13 amino acids. Germline assignment: CDR1 LGHNA and CDR2 YNFKEQ. CDR3 protein: CASSQVSQETQYF. Here the CDR3 DNA reads TGTGCCAGCAGCCAAGTCTCCCAAGAGACCCAGTACTTC.

This clone showed up just a few times. The rearrangement joins TRBV7-2 to TRBJ1-1; D uncertain. Germline V gives CDR1 SGHTA, CDR2 FQGNSA. The CDR3 contains 18 residues. V was cut by 3 bases and J by 1 base, with 21 bases left in between. CDR3 nucleotide sequence: TGTGCCAGCAGCTTCACGCTGGGCACCCCCGGTGAGAACACTGAAGCTTTCTTT. Amino acid sequence: CASSFTLGTPGENTEAFF.

V usage is TRBV25-1 and J usage is TRBJ2-7; 9 bases fit TRBD1. Losses at the gene ends were 1 base for V and 9 bases for J; bases not matched to a gene: 10. Germline V lookup: CDR1 MGHDK, CDR2 SYGVNS. The CDR3 is 15 residues long. DNA for the CDR3: TGTGCCAGCAGTGAATCCCGGGACAGGGATTTAGGGCAGTACTTC. Translation: CASSESRDRDLGQYF.

This chain uses TRBV4-3 with TRBJ2-3, with D unresolved. The CDR3 loop spans 13 amino acids. The germline V gene encodes CDR1 LGHNA and CDR2 YSLEER. Trimming cost V 4 bases and J 4 bases, with 9 bases left between them. CDR3 loop: CASSPPGADTQYF. CDR3 in DNA: TGCGCCAGCAGCCCCCCAGGTGCAGATACGCAGTATTTT.

This clone was detected once. This sequence joins TRBV2 and TRBJ2-6; D is perhaps TRBD1 (6 bases). The V gene lost 4 bases and the J gene lost 4 bases, with 14 bases spanning the gap. This CDR3 is 16 amino acids long. From germline, CDR1 is SNHLY and CDR2 FYNNEI. The CDR3 loop reads CASSAPRGIGANVLTF. The CDR3 DNA sequence: TGTGCCAGCAGTGCCCCTAGGGGGATCGGGGCCAACGTCCTGACTTTC.

V gene TRBV19 combines with J gene TRBJ1-1, with 8 nucleotides matching TRBD1. The germline CDR1 and CDR2 sequences are LNHDA and SQIVND (reference sequence). V lost 9 bases and J lost 11; bases outside the gene matches: 8. This CDR3 comprises 11 residues. The CDR3: CASGQDRAAFF. CDR3 in DNA: TGTGCCAGCGGACAGGACAGGGCTGCTTTCTTT. Complete variable domain (other parts from reference TRBV19 and TRBJ1-1): DGGITQSPKYLFRKEGQNVTLSCEQNLNHDAMYWYRQDPGQGLRLIYYSQIVNDFQKGDIAEGYSVSREKKESFPLTVTSAQKNPTAFYLCASGQDRAAFFGQGTRLTVV.

The V call is TRBV28, the J call TRBJ2-5; 12 bases map to TRBD2. CDR1 is MDHEN, CDR2 SYDVKM, per germline. Losses at the gene ends were 5 bases for V and 7 bases for J; bases not matched to a gene: 14. The CDR3 runs 17 residues. CDR3 nucleotides: TGTGCCAGCAGTCTGACTAGCGGGAGAGGGTATGCGGGGACCCAGTACTTC. Amino acids: CASSLTSGRGYAGTQYF.

A word on this clone: Additional DNA sequences in this sample encode the identical CDR3. This sequence joins TRBV27 and TRBJ2-1; tentatively, D is TRBD1 (5 bases). V was clipped by 5 bases and J by 3 bases, with 8 bases between them. This CDR3 comprises 13 residues. CDR1 is MNHEY and CDR2 is SMNVEV in the germline V gene (reference sequence). CDR3 in DNA: TGTGCCAGCAGTCTCAGGGTCTACAATGAGCAGTTCTTC. As protein: CASSLRVYNEQFF.

The genes are TRBV10-1 and TRBJ1-1, with TRBD1 matching over 10 bases. The V gene end was trimmed by 8 bases and the J gene end by 4 bases; junction bases not matched to a gene: 1. The CDR3 has 12 amino acids. CDR1 is WNHNN and CDR2 is SYGVQD in the germline V gene (reference sequence). The CDR3 here is CASGDRGTEAFF. The CDR3 DNA is TGCGCCAGCGGGGACAGGGGCACTGAAGCTTTCTTT.

The chain links TRBV9 to TRBJ1-4; TRBD1 is a possible D gene (5 bases). V was clipped by 0 bases and J by 5 bases, with 11 bases between them. Germline values: CDR1 SGDLS, CDR2 YYNGEE. The CDR3 is 15 amino acids. Written as DNA, the CDR3 is TGTGCCAGCAGCGTAGCTGGGGGGGTGAATGAAAAACTGTTTTTT. As protein: CASSVAGGVNEKLFF. Full variable domain (outside the CDR3, taken from reference TRBV9 and TRBJ1-4): DSGVTQTPKHLITATGQRVTLRCSPRSGDLSVYWYQQSLDQGLQFLIQYYNGEERAKGNILERFSAQQFPDLHSELNLSSLELGDSALYFCASSVAGGVNEKLFFGSGTQLSVL.

This clone was found a few times. This chain links TRBV7-8 with TRBJ2-5; 7 nucleotides align to TRBD2. This CDR3 contains 14 residues. J lost 4 bases, V lost 2 bases, and 4 bases had no gene match. Germline V CDR1 and CDR2: SGHVS, FQNEAQ. The CDR3 nucleotides read TGTGCCAGCAGCTTAAAAGCGGGACCAGAGACCCAGTACTTC. This encodes CASSLKAGPETQYF.

This chain connects TRBV7-2 to TRBJ2-7, with 10 nucleotides matching TRBD1. Per the germline V gene, CDR1 is SGHTA and CDR2 is FQGNSA. The CDR3 length is 15 residues. V lost 3 bases and J lost 4; bases outside the gene matches: 6. The CDR3 loop reads CASSLSRDRGYEQYF. CDR3 nucleotide sequence: TGTGCCAGCAGCTTGAGCCGGGACAGGGGTTACGAGCAGTACTTC.